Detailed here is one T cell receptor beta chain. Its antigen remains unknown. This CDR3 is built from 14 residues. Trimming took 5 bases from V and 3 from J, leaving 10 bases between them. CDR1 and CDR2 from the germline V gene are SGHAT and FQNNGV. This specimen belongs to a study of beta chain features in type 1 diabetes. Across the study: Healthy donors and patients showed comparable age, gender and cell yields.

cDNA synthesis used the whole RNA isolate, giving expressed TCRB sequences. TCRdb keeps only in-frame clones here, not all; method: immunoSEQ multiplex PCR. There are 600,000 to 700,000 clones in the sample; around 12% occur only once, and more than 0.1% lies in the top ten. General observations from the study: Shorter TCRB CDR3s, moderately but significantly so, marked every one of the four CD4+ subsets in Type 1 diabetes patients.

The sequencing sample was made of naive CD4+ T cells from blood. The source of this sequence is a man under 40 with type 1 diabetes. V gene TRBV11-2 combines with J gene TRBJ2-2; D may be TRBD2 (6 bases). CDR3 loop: CASSTGTYTGELFF. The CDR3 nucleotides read TGTGCCAGCAGCACCGGGACTTACACCGGGGAGCTGTTTTTT.